The 5 T cell receptor beta chains presented below share a single source sample, sequenced in a study of blood T cell repertoires in COVID-19. TCRdb keeps only in-frame clones here, not all; method: immunoSEQ multiplex PCR. In the table there are tens of thousands of clones, roughly 82% of which are singletons. The source material was peripheral blood. Every receptor here comes from a man aged 45-65 years with active or convalescent COVID-19.

This chain joins TRBV10-3 and TRBJ1-5, with no clear D. The CDR3 totals 16 residues. The V end was cut by 0 bases, the J end by 0 bases, with 9 bases between. CDR1 is ENHRY and CDR2 is SYGVKD in the germline V gene. The CDR3: CAISESTDYSNQPQHF. CDR3 coding DNA: TGTGCCATCAGTGAGTCAACGGACTATAGCAATCAGCCCCAGCATTTT.

V usage is TRBV2 and J usage is TRBJ2-3, with TRBD2 matching over 11 bases. This CDR3 comprises 15 residues. Germline trimming cut 4 bases from V and 10 bases from J; bases unmatched to any gene: 10. Germline CDR1 is SNHLY and CDR2 is FYNNEI. Written as DNA, the CDR3 is TGTGCCAGCAGTGGACTAGCGGGGACTTACTGGTCGCAGTATTTT. Protein product: CASSGLAGTYWSQYF.

The J gene is TRBJ1-5, the V gene TRBV5-1; 7 bases fit TRBD1. Germline CDR1 reads SGHRS; CDR2 reads YFSETQ. There are 15 residues in the CDR3. The junction had 15 bases not matched to a gene; V was cut back by 4 bases and J by 11 bases. Here the CDR3 reads CASSLPRDSRRAQHF. DNA of the CDR3: TGCGCCAGCAGCCTCCCCAGGGACAGTCGTCGAGCCCAGCATTTT. Supplemented by reference TRBV5-1 and TRBJ1-5, the full variable domain reads KAGVTQTPRYLIKTRGQQVTLSCSPISGHRSVSWYQQTPGQGLQFLFEYFSETQRNKGNFPGRFSGRQFSNSRSEMNVSTLELGDSALYLCASSLPRDSRRAQHFGDGTRLSIL.

This clone appeared a few times. The rearrangement links TRBV4-1 to TRBJ1-6, with D maybe TRBD1 (5 bases). This CDR3 has 12 residues. V dropped 8 bases and J dropped 10 bases, with 12 bases sitting between them. In germline, CDR1 is MGHRA, CDR2 YSYEKL. CDR3 protein: CASWDFGSPLHF. The CDR3 DNA is TGCGCCAGCTGGGACTTTGGCTCACCCCTCCACTTT.

The chain has TRBV11-3 and TRBJ2-2; no definite D call. Trimming stripped 3 bases from V and 4 bases from J, with 9 bases between. Germline CDR1 is SGHNT and CDR2 is YENEEA. This CDR3 region has 14 residues. CDR3 amino acids: CASSLTQTTGELFF. CDR3 nucleotides: TGTGCCAGCAGCTTGACTCAAACCACCGGGGAGCTGTTTTTT.